One and the same sample provided the 28 T cell receptor beta chains below, sequenced in a study of T cells in Graves' hyperthyroidism and ophthalmopathy. Authors of the study amplified TCR beta CDR3 regions from RNA transcripts. The HTBI primer set was used in a first-round RT-PCR of the TCR CDR3. TCRdb processed the multiplex PCR reads anew with MiXCR; each CDR3 protein has one entry. The sample yields hundreds of thousands of distinct CDR3 sequences, 14% seen once. The specimen sequenced was blood. Receptor source: a woman aged 50 to 60 with Graves' ophthalmopathy.

This clonotype was seen at least ten times. This chain links TRBV5-1 with TRBJ2-5; D may be TRBD2 (6 bases). Trimming pared 1 base from V and 2 bases from J, leaving 12 bases between. Germline V gives CDR1 SGHRS, CDR2 YFSETQ. The CDR3 is 15 residues long. The DNA for the CDR3 is TGCGCCAGCAGCTTGCGAGCTAGCGCACAAGAGACCCAGTACTTC. Residues: CASSLRASAQETQYF. Drawing the rest from reference TRBV5-1 and TRBJ2-5, the complete variable domain is KAGVTQTPRYLIKTRGQQVTLSCSPISGHRSVSWYQQTPGQGLQFLFEYFSETQRNKGNFPGRFSGRQFSNSRSEMNVSTLELGDSALYLCASSLRASAQETQYFGPGTRLLVL.

In its sample, this clonotype was seen many times. The rearrangement links TRBV6-1 to TRBJ2-5; the D is unclear. The CDR3 is made up of 12 amino acids. The germline V and J ends were trimmed by 10 bases and 5 bases, with 14 bases remaining between them. The germline CDR1 and CDR2 sequences are MNHNS and SASEGT. The CDR3 bases are TGTGCCATCCGGCCTCCATCTGAGACCCAGTACTTC. Protein product: CAIRPPSETQYF.

V usage is TRBV28 and J usage is TRBJ1-1; 12 nucleotides line up with TRBD1. Per the germline V gene, CDR1 is MDHEN and CDR2 is SYDVKM. The CDR3 sequence is 15 residues long. Trimming removed 2 bases from V and 8 bases from J; junction bases left unmatched: 6. In DNA, the CDR3 is TGTGCCAGCAGTTTAGGGGGGGGACAGGGGGCCGAAGCTTTCTTT. This encodes CASSLGGGQGAEAFF.

The gene calls are TRBV7-3 and TRBJ2-2; D gene uncertain. The CDR3 consists of 16 residues. The germline V and J ends were trimmed by 2 bases and 2 bases, with 12 bases remaining between them. Germline-derived CDR1 and CDR2 are SGHTA and FQGTGA. CDR3 nucleotides: TGTGCCAGCAGCTTAGGTCAGGCCCCAAACACCGGGGAGCTGTTTTTT. This encodes CASSLGQAPNTGELFF.

This clonotype was observed a handful of times. The chain's CDR3 is CASSQREGTTTSTDTQYF. The CDR3 bases are TGTGCCAGCAGCCAGAGAGAGGGGACTACCACTAGCACAGATACGCAGTATTTT. The V and J genes are TRBV14 and TRBJ2-3; TRBD2 agrees at 7 bases. After removal of 3 bases from V and 0 bases from J, the junction contained 12 bases not matched to a gene. The CDR3 totals 18 residues. Germline CDR1 reads SGHDN; CDR2 reads FVKESK.

This clonotype was recorded many times. This rearrangement joins TRBV7-3 to TRBJ2-5; D is ambiguous. The V end lost 5 bases, the J end lost 4 bases, and 14 bases lay between the germline ends. This CDR3 has 14 amino acids. CDR1 and CDR2 (germline): SGHTA, FQGTGA. Written as DNA, the CDR3 is TGTGCCAGCAGCCCTGGGGTAGCAGCAGAGACCCAGTACTTC. Its translation: CASSPGVAAETQYF.

This clonotype turned up a few times. The genes are TRBV5-1 and TRBJ2-1; tentative D call: TRBD2 (5 bases). Trimming removed 1 base at V and 12 bases at J, with 14 bases between. Germline values: CDR1 SGHRS, CDR2 YFSETQ. The CDR3 totals 13 residues. The CDR3 here is CASSLWAPGWQFF. The CDR3, as DNA: TGCGCCAGCAGCTTGTGGGCGCCGGGGTGGCAGTTCTTC.

The chain combines TRBV19 with TRBJ2-7; 7 bases fit TRBD1. Germline CDR1 LNHDA, CDR2 SQIVND (reference sequence). The CDR3 is 13 residues long. Trimming at V came to 10 bases and at J to 0 bases, leaving 6 bases not matched to a gene. CDR3 sequence reads: CATGAGGSYEQYF. The CDR3 coding sequence is TGTGCCACCGGGGCAGGGGGCTCCTACGAGCAGTACTTC.

This clonotype showed up many times. CDR3 residues: CASTDRQVTSTDTQYF. CDR3 sequence (DNA): TGCGCCAGCACCGACAGACAGGTCACTAGCACAGATACGCAGTATTTT. The genes are TRBV5-1 and TRBJ2-3; D possibly corresponds to TRBD1 (6 bases). Trimming shortened V by 6 bases and J by 0 bases, and 17 bases separated the two germline ends. Germline V gene data show CDR1 as SGHRS and CDR2 as YFSETQ. The CDR3 totals 16 residues.

V gene TRBV15 combines with J gene TRBJ2-5; D remains unclear. Germline CDR1 is LNHNV and CDR2 is YYDKDF (reference sequence). The CDR3 loop spans 12 amino acids. V was pared by 2 bases and J by 4 bases, with 5 bases between. DNA for the CDR3: TGTGCCACCAGCAGATCGGGAGAGACCCAGTACTTC. It specifies CATSRSGETQYF. The full variable domain, completed using reference TRBV15 and TRBJ2-5, is DAMVIQNPRYQVTQFGKPVTLSCSQTLNHNVMYWYQQKSSQAPKLLFHYYDKDFNNEADTPDNFQSRRPNTSFCFLDIRSPGLGDTAMYLCATSRSGETQYFGPGTRLLVL.

In its sample, this clonotype was seen many times. The gene calls are TRBV12-3 or TRBV12-4 and TRBJ1-1; a possible D gene is TRBD1 (5 bases). V lost 5 bases and J lost 0, with 13 bases in between. There are 15 residues in the CDR3. In DNA, the CDR3 is TGTGCCAGCAGTACCGGGGGGACGGTGAACACTGAAGCTTTCTTT. Amino acid sequence: CASSTGGTVNTEAFF.

Many counts were recorded for this clonotype. The chain joins TRBV3-1 to TRBJ2-7; D unresolved. Germline V CDR1 and CDR2: LGHDT, YNNKEL (reference sequence). V was trimmed by 4 bases and J by 2 bases, leaving 15 bases between them. The CDR3 is 15 residues long. The CDR3 coding sequence is TGTGCCAGCAGCCTCAGGCTACTTCAAACCTACGAGCAGTACTTC. This gives the protein CASSLRLLQTYEQYF.

This clonotype was counted a few times. CDR3: CASSSIANYGYTF. The CDR3 DNA sequence: TGTGCCAGCAGTTCGATAGCTAACTATGGCTACACCTTC. The J gene is TRBJ1-2, the V gene TRBV28; no clear D. The germline CDR1 and CDR2 sequences are MDHEN and SYDVKM. The CDR3 contains 13 residues. Trimming cost V 4 bases and J 0 bases, with 6 bases left between them.

This rearrangement joins TRBV28 to TRBJ1-6, with a weak D call TRBD1 (5 bases). In germline, CDR1 is MDHEN, CDR2 SYDVKM. The CDR3 contains 16 residues. Between the trimmed V and J ends, which lost 5 bases and 9 bases, there was a span of 20 bases. CDR3 nucleotides: TGTGCCAGCAGTCCACCCCCACAGGCTATGAGTTCACCCCTCCACTTT. Translated: CASSPPPQAMSSPLHF.

The chain uses TRBV6-2 or TRBV6-3 and TRBJ2-5; TRBD2 might be the D (6 bases). This CDR3 region has 13 residues. Germline loops: CDR1 MNHEY, CDR2 SVGEGT. The V end was cut by 8 bases, the J end by 14 bases, with 24 bases between. This CDR3 is CASQTPPLARYYF. As DNA, the CDR3 is TGTGCCAGCCAGACCCCTCCTCTAGCGCGATACTACTTC.

This clonotype was observed at least ten times. The rearrangement uses TRBV7-2 and TRBJ1-1; TRBD1 is a possible D gene (5 bases). CDR1 is SGHTA, CDR2 FQGNSA, per germline. The CDR3 contains 14 residues. The V end was cut by 7 bases, the J end by 2 bases, with 14 bases between. CDR3 DNA: TGTGCCAGCAAGGGGACGGATTTTAACACTGAAGCTTTCTTT. Encoded protein: CASKGTDFNTEAFF.

J is TRBJ2-7 and V is TRBV27; the match to TRBD2 covers 7 bases. V lost 0 bases, J lost 2 bases, and 4 bases stayed unmatched. CDR1 is MNHEY, CDR2 SMNVEV, per germline (reference sequence). CDR3 size: 15 residues. DNA of the CDR3: TGTGCCAGCAGTTTATCAGGGACTACCACCTACGAGCAGTACTTC. This codes for CASSLSGTTTYEQYF.

This clonotype was observed at least ten times. The rearrangement links TRBV2 to TRBJ2-1; maybe TRBD1 (6 bases). V was pared by 6 bases and J by 1 base, with 13 bases between. CDR1 is SNHLY, CDR2 FYNNEI, per germline. This CDR3 has 15 residues. CDR3 DNA sequence: TGTGCCAGCAGGGTACAGGGAATTTCCTACAATGAGCAGTTCTTC. It codes for CASRVQGISYNEQFF.

This clonotype appeared many times. CDR3 sequence: CASSQDWGNEQYF. Here the CDR3 DNA reads TGTGCCAGCAGCCAAGACTGGGGGAACGAGCAGTACTTC. The V and J genes are TRBV3-1 and TRBJ2-7; D tentatively reads TRBD1 or TRBD2 (5 bases each). This CDR3 region has 13 residues. Trimming cost V 0 bases and J 5 bases, with 8 bases left between them. CDR1 LGHDT and CDR2 YNNKEL come from the germline V gene (reference sequence).

The J gene is TRBJ1-1, the V gene TRBV14, with D unresolved. Per the germline V gene, CDR1 is SGHDN and CDR2 is FVKESK. Trimming left V 0 bases short and J 4 bases short, with 3 bases between. The CDR3 consists of 12 residues. In DNA, the CDR3 is TGTGCCAGCAGCCAAGATTCCACTGAAGCTTTCTTT. Translated: CASSQDSTEAFF.

This clonotype showed up many times. The chain uses TRBV20-1 and TRBJ2-1, with a tentative D call TRBD2 (7 bases). Trimming took off 7 bases at V and 8 bases at J, with 21 bases between the two ends. The CDR3 loop spans 14 amino acids. Germline V gives CDR1 DFQATT, CDR2 SNEGSKA (reference sequence). The CDR3 region has the DNA TGCAGTGAAAGTAACGCGGAGGGGGGGGATGAGCAGTTCTTC. This encodes CSESNAEGGDEQFF.

This clonotype was seen at least ten times. CDR3 sequence (DNA): TGCGCCAGCAGCTTGGGTCCCGGACAGGGGGCGAGGAATGAGCAGTTCTTC. Translating gives CASSLGPGQGARNEQFF. The chain couples TRBV5-1 to TRBJ2-1; the match to TRBD1 covers 11 bases. The V and J ends lost 0 bases and 7 bases, in that order; junction bases with no gene match: 9. Germline loops: CDR1 SGHRS, CDR2 YFSETQ. The CDR3 runs 17 residues.

The rearrangement uses TRBV9 and TRBJ1-3; maybe TRBD1 (6 bases). Per germline, CDR1 SGDLS and CDR2 YYNGEE. The CDR3 totals 15 residues. The V end lost 3 bases, the J end lost 0 bases, and 10 bases lay between the germline ends. The CDR3 sequence is CASSAGQYSGNTIYF. The CDR3 nucleotides are TGTGCCAGCAGCGCCGGACAGTACTCTGGAAACACCATATATTTT. Full variable domain (rest looked up from reference TRBV9 and TRBJ1-3): DSGVTQTPKHLITATGQRVTLRCSPRSGDLSVYWYQQSLDQGLQFLIQYYNGEERAKGNILERFSAQQFPDLHSELNLSSLELGDSALYFCASSAGQYSGNTIYFGEGSWLTVV.

The chain links TRBV9 to TRBJ2-1; D is perhaps TRBD1 (6 bases). Germline V gene lookup returns CDR1 SGDLS and CDR2 YYNGEE. Trimming removed 4 bases from V and 1 base from J, with 27 bases in between. The CDR3 spans 20 residues. The CDR3 coding sequence is TGTGCCAGCAGCACAAAAATTTTCTGGGACACCAACTTATCCTACAATGAGCAGTTCTTC. The encoded protein is CASSTKIFWDTNLSYNEQFF.

This clonotype has ten or more counts. V gene TRBV13 combines with J gene TRBJ2-1, with TRBD2 matching over 10 bases. The CDR3 loop spans 19 amino acids. V dropped 4 bases and J dropped 6; count of bases not matched to a gene: 18. Per germline, CDR1 PRHDT and CDR2 FYEKMQ (reference sequence). The DNA of the CDR3 is TGTGCCAGCAGCTCTATCGGGCATAGTCTAGCGGGAGTTGGCAATGAGCAGTTCTTC. Its protein is CASSSIGHSLAGVGNEQFF.

In its sample, this clonotype was seen a few times. This chain connects TRBV7-2 to TRBJ2-7; either TRBD1 or TRBD2 may supply D (5 bases each). With 5 bases removed from V and 0 bases from J, the gap between germline ends came to 17 bases. Per germline, CDR1 SGHTA and CDR2 FQGNSA. The CDR3 is 16 amino acids. CDR3 DNA sequence: TGTGCCAGCAGCCGGGGCCGGGACCGAAGCTCCTACGAGCAGTACTTC. It specifies CASSRGRDRSSYEQYF.

This clonotype has ten or more counts. This chain links TRBV28 with TRBJ1-2, with 10 bases that match TRBD1. This CDR3 spans 15 amino acids. Germline assignment: CDR1 MDHEN and CDR2 SYDVKM. V lost 3 bases and J lost 8; bases outside the gene matches: 9. This chain's CDR3 is CASSFLSGQGSGYTF. CDR3 nucleotides: TGTGCCAGCAGTTTTCTATCGGGACAGGGGTCAGGCTACACCTTC.

V and J are TRBV20-1 and TRBJ2-1, with a possible D match to TRBD2 (5 bases). Per germline, CDR1 DFQATT and CDR2 SNEGSKA (reference sequence). With 6 bases removed from V and 5 bases from J, the gap between germline ends came to 17 bases. The CDR3 is made up of 14 amino acids. In DNA form, the CDR3 reads TGCAGTGCGTGTAGGCTGCGAGGGCACAATGAGCAGTTCTTC. This codes for CSACRLRGHNEQFF.